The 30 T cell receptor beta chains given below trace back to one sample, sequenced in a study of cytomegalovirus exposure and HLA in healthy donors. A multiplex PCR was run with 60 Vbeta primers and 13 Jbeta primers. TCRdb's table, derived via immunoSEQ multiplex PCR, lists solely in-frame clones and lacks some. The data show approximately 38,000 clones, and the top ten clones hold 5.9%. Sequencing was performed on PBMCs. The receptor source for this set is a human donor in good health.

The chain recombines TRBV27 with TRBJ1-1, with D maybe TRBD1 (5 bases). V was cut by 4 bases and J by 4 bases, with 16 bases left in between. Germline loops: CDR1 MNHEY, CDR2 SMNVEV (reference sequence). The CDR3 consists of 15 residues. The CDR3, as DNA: TGTGCCAGCAGTTCCCCTCCAGGGCCGGGCACTGAAGCTTTCTTT. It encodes CASSSPPGPGTEAFF.

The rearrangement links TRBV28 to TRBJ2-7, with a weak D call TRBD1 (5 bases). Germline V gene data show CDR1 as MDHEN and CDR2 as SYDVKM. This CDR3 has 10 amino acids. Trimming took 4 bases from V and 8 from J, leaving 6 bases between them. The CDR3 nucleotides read TGTGCCAGCAGTTCAGGGAAGCAGTACTTC. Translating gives CASSSGKQYF.

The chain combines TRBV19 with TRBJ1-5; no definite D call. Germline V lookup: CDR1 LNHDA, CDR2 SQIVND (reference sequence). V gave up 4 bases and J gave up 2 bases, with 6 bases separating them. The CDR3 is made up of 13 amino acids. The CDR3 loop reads CASSSGGNQPQHF. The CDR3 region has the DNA TGTGCCAGTAGTAGCGGGGGCAATCAGCCCCAGCATTTT.

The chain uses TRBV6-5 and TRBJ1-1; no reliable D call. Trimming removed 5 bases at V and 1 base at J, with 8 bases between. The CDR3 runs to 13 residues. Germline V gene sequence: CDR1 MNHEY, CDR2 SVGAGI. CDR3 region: CASSRDTNTEAFF. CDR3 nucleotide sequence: TGTGCCAGCAGTCGCGACACGAACACTGAAGCTTTCTTT.

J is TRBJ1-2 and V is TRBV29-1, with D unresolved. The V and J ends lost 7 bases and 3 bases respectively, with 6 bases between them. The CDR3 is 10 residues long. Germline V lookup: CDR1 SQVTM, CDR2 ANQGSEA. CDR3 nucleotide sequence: TGCAGCGGGGGAGACTATGGCTACACCTTC. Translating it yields CSGGDYGYTF.

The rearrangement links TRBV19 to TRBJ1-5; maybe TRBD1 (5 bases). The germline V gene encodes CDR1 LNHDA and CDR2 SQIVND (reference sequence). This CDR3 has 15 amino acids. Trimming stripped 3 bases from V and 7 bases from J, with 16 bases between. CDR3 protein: CASSIGQGGGQPQHF. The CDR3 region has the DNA TGTGCCAGTAGTATTGGGCAGGGTGGAGGGCAGCCCCAGCATTTT.

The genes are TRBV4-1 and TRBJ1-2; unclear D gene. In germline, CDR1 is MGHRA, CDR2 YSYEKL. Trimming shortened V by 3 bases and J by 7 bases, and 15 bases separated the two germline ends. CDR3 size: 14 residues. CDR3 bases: TGCGCCAGCAGCCATCCCGGGAGGGCGGGTGGCTACACCTTC. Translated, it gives CASSHPGRAGGYTF.

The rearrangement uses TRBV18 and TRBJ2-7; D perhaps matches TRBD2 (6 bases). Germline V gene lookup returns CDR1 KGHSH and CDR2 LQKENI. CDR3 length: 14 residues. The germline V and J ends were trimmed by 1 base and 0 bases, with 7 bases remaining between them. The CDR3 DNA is TGTGCCAGCTCACCACGGGACTCCTCCTACGAGCAGTACTTC. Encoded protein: CASSPRDSSYEQYF. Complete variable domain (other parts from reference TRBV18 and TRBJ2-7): NAGVMQNPRHLVRRRGQEARLRCSPMKGHSHVYWYRQLPEEGLKFMVYLQKENIIDESGMPKERFSAEFPKEGPSILRIQQVVRGDSAAYFCASSPRDSSYEQYFGPGTRLTVT.

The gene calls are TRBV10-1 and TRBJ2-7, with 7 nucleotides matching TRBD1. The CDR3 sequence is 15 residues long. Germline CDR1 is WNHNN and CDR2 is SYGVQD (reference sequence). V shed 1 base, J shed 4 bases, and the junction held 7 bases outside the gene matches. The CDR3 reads CASSELERGLYEQYF. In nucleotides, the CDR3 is TGCGCCAGCAGTGAGTTGGAAAGGGGGCTATACGAGCAGTACTTC.

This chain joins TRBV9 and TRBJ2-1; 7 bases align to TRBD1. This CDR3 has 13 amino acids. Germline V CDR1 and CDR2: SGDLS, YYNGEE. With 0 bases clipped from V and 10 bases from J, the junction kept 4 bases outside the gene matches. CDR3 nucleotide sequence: TGTGCCAGCAGCGTAGAAGGGGGCGGCGAGCAGTTCTTC. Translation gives CASSVEGGGEQFF. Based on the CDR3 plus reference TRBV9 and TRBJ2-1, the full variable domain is DSGVTQTPKHLITATGQRVTLRCSPRSGDLSVYWYQQSLDQGLQFLIQYYNGEERAKGNILERFSAQQFPDLHSELNLSSLELGDSALYFCASSVEGGGEQFFGPGTRLTVL.

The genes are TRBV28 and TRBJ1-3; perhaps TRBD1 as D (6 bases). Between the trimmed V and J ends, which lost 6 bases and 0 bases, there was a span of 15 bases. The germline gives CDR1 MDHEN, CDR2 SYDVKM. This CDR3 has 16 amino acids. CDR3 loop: CASRPGGPNSGNTIYF. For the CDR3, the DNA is TGTGCCAGCAGACCCGGGGGGCCAAACTCTGGAAACACCATATATTTT.

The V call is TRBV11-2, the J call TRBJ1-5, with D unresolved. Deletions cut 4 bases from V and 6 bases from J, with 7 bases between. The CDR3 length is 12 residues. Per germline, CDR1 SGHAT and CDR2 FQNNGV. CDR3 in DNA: TGTGCCAGCAGCTCGAGTGGTCAGCCCCAGCATTTT. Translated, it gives CASSSSGQPQHF. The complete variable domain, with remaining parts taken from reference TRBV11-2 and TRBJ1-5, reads EAGVAQSPRYKIIEKRQSVAFWCNPISGHATLYWYQQILGQGPKLLIQFQNNGVVDDSQLPKDRFSAERLKGVDSTLKIQPAKLEDSAVYLCASSSSGQPQHFGDGTRLSIL.

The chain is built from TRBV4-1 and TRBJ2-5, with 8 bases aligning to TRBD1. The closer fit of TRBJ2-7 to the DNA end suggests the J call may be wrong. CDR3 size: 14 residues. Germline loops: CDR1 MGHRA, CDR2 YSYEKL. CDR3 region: CASSQDRGPYEQYF. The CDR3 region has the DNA TGCGCCAGCAGCCAAGACAGGGGGCCCTACGAGCAGTACTTC.

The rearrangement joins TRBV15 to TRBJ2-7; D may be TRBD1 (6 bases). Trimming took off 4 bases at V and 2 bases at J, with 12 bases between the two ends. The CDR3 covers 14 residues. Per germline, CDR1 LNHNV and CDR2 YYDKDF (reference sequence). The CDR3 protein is CATSTLQGAYEQYF. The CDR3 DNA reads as TGTGCCACCAGCACCTTACAGGGCGCCTACGAGCAGTACTTC.

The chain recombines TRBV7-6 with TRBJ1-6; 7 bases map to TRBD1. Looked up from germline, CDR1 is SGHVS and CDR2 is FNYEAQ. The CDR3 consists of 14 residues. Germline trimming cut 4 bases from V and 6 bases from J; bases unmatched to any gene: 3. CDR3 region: CASSSGDSNSPLHF. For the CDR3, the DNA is TGTGCCAGCAGCTCGGGGGACAGTAATTCACCCCTCCACTTT.

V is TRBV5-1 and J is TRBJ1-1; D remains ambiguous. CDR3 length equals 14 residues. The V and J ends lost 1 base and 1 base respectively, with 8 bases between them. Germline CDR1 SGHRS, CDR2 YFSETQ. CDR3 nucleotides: TGCGCCAGCAGCTTGACGGTTGGGAACACTGAAGCTTTCTTT. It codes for CASSLTVGNTEAFF.

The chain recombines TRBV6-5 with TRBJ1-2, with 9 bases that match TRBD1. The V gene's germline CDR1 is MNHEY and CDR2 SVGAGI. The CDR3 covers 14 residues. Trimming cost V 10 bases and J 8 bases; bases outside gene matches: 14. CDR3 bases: TGTGCCACCTCTCCTGACAGGGGGGCTGGAGGCTACACCTTC. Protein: CATSPDRGAGGYTF.

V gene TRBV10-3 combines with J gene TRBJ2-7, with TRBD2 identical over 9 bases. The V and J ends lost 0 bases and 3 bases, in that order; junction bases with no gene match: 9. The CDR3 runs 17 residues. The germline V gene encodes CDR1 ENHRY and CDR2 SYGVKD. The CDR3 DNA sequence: TGTGCCATCAGTGAGTCGAAGGCTAGCGGGGCCTACTACGAGCAGTACTTC. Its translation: CAISESKASGAYYEQYF.

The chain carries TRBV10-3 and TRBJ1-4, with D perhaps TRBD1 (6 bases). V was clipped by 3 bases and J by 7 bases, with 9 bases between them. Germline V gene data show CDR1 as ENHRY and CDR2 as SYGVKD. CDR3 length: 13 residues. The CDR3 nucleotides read TGTGCCATCAGTGACAGGGGTAGTGAAAAACTGTTTTTT. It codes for CAISDRGSEKLFF.

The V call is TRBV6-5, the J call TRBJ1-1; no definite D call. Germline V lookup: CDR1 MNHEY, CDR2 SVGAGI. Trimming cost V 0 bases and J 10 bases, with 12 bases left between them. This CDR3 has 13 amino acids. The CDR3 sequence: CASSYSKGGTAFF. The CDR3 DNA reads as TGTGCCAGCAGTTACTCGAAGGGAGGAACAGCTTTCTTT.

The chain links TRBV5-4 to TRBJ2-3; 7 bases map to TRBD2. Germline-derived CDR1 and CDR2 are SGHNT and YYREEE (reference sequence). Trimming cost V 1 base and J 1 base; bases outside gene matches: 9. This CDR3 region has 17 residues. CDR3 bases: TGTGCCAGCAGCTTGAGTAGGCACAGCGGGGGCACAGATACGCAGTATTTT. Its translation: CASSLSRHSGGTDTQYF.

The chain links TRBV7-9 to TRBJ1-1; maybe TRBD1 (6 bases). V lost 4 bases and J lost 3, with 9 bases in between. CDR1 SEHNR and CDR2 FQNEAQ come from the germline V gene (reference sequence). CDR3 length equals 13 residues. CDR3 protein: CASSSGHDTEAFF. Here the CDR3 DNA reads TGTGCCAGCAGCTCGGGACATGACACTGAAGCTTTCTTT.

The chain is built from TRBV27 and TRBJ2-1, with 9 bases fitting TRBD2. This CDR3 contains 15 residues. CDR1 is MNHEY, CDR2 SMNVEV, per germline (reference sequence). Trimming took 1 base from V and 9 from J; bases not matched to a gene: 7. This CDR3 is CASSLFGGGEGEQFF. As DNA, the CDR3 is TGTGCCAGCAGTTTATTTGGCGGGGGGGAGGGTGAGCAGTTCTTC.

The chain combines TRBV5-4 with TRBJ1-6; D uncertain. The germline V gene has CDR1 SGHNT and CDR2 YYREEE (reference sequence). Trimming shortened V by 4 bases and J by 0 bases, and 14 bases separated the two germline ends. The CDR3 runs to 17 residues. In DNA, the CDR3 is TGTGCCAGCAGCCACGAGCCCCGGAGCTCCTATAATTCACCCCTCCACTTT. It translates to CASSHEPRSSYNSPLHF.

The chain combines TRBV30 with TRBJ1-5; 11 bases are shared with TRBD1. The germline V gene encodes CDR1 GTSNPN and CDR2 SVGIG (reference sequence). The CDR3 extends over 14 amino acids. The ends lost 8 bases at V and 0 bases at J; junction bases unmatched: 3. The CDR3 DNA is TGTGCCGGGACAGGGGGATCTAGCAATCAGCCCCAGCATTTT. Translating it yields CAGTGGSSNQPQHF.

CDR3 in amino acids: CASSTGRPGEFFTEAFF. The CDR3, as DNA: TGTGCCAGCTCAACGGGCCGGCCAGGGGAGTTTTTCACTGAAGCTTTCTTT. The genes are TRBV18 and TRBJ1-1, with D maybe TRBD1 (6 bases). With 5 bases removed from V and 4 bases from J, the gap between germline ends came to 23 bases. The length of the CDR3 is 17 residues. CDR1 KGHSH and CDR2 LQKENI come from the germline V gene.

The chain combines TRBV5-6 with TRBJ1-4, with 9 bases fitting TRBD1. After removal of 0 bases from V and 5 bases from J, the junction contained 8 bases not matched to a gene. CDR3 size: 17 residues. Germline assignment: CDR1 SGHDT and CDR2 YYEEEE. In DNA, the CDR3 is TGTGCCAGCAGCTTGGCATTGGGGACAGGGAGGAATGAAAAACTGTTTTTT. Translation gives CASSLALGTGRNEKLFF.

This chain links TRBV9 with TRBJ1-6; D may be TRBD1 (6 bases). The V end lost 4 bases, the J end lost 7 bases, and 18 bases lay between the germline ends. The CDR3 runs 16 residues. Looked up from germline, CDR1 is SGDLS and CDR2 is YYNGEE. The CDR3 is CASSTRPKGGNSPLHF. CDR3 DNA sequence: TGTGCCAGCAGCACCCGCCCCAAAGGGGGAAATTCACCCCTCCACTTT.

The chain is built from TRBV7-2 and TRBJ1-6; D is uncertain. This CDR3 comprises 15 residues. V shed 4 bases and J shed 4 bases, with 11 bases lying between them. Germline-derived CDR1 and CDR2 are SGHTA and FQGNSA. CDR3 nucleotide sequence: TGTGCCAGCAGCTCCGAGGGATCTTATAATTCACCCCTCCACTTT. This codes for CASSSEGSYNSPLHF.

CDR3 residues: CASSLLRVWANTGELFF. The CDR3 coding sequence is TGTGCCAGCAGCTTGCTCCGGGTTTGGGCGAACACCGGGGAGCTGTTTTTT. The V and J genes are TRBV5-6 and TRBJ2-2, with D uncertain. Between the trimmed V and J ends, which lost 1 base and 0 bases, there was a span of 13 bases. Germline lookup yields CDR1 SGHDT and CDR2 YYEEEE. The CDR3 extends over 17 amino acids.